This TCR beta chain was identified during a study of blood T cell repertoires in COVID-19. The ends were cut back, 4 bases at V and 6 bases at J, with 15 bases in the middle. The CDR3 sequence is 13 residues long. Germline values: CDR1 GTSNPN, CDR2 SVGIG (reference sequence). The data were produced by immunoSEQ multiplex PCR, yet TCRdb's version contains in-frame clones alone and is incomplete. The repertoire holds some 300,000 clones, 90% seen once, with roughly 3.6% in the top ten. The chain has TRBV30 and TRBJ1-2; the D gene is possibly TRBD1 (5 bases). The sequenced sample consisted of PBMCs or T cells enriched from blood (not recorded which). The TCR originated in a woman between 25 and 40 years old who had been exposed to COVID-19. CDR3 protein: CAWTVSGFNGYTF. In DNA form, the CDR3 reads TGTGCCTGGACCGTATCAGGGTTCAATGGCTACACCTTC.